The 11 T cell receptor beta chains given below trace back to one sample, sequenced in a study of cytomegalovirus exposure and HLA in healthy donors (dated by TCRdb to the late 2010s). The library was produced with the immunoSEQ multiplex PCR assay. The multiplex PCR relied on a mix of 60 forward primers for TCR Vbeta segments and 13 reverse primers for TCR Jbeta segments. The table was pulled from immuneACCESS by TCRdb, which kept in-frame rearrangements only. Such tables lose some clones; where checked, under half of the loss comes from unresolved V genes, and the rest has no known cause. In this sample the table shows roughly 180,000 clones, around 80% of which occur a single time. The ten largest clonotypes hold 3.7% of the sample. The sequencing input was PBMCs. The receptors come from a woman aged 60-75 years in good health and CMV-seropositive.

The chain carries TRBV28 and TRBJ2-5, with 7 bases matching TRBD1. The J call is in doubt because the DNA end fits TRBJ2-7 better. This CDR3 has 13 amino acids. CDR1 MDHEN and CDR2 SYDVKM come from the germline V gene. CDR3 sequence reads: CASRRGQNYEQYF. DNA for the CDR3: TGTGCCAGCAGACGGGGACAGAACTACGAGCAGTACTTC.

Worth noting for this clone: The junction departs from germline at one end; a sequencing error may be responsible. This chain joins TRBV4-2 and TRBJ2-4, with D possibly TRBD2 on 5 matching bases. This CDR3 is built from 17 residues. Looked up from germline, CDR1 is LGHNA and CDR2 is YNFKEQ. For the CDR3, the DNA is TGTGCCAGCAGCCAAGATGAGGGCAGGTTCGGGAAAAACAGTCAGTACTTC. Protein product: CASSQDEGRFGKNSQYF.

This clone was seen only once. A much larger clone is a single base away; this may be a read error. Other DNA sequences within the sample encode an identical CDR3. The chain's CDR3 is CASSPDSNYGYTF. CDR3 nucleotide sequence: TGTGCCAGCAGCCCCGACAGCAACTATGGCTACACCTTC. The V gene is TRBV7-8, the J gene TRBJ1-2; a weak D match, TRBD1 (5 bases). The V end lost 5 bases, the J end lost 2 bases, and 9 bases lay between the germline ends. The CDR3 has 13 residues. The germline CDR1 and CDR2 sequences are SGHVS and FQNEAQ.

The CDR3 DNA reads TGTGCCAGCAGCCACCGGGACAGAGAAGAGACCCAGTACTTC. Protein sequence: CASSHRDREETQYF. The rearrangement uses TRBV6-6 and TRBJ2-5; 7 nucleotides align to TRBD1. Looked up from germline, CDR1 is MNHNY and CDR2 is SVGAGI (reference sequence). CDR3 length equals 14 residues. V trimming: 6 bases; J trimming: 3 bases; junction bases outside the gene matches: 7.

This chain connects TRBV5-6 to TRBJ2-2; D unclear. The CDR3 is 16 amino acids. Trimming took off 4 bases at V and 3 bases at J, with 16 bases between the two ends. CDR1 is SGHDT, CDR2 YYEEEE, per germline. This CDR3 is CASSPVPSQDTGELFF. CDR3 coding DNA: TGTGCCAGCAGCCCGGTCCCGAGCCAGGACACCGGGGAGCTGTTTTTT.

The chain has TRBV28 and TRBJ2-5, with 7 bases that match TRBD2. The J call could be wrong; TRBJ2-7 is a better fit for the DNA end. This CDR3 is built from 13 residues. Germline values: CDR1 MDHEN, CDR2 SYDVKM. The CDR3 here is CASSPGGNYEQYF. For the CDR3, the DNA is TGTGCCAGCAGTCCCGGGGGGAACTACGAGCAGTACTTC.

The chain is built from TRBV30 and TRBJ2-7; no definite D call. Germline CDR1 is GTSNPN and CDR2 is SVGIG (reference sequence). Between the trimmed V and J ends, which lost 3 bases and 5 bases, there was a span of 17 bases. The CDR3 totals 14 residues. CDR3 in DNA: TGTGCCTGGAGGAGGCCCGGAGAGTACCACGAGCAGTACTTC. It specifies CAWRRPGEYHEQYF.

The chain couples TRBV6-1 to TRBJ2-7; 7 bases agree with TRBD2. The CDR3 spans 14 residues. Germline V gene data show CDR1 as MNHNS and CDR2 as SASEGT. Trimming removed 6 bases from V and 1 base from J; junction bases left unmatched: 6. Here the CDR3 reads CASSLRDYSYEQYF. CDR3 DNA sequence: TGTGCCAGCAGCCTCCGGGACTATTCCTACGAGCAGTACTTC.

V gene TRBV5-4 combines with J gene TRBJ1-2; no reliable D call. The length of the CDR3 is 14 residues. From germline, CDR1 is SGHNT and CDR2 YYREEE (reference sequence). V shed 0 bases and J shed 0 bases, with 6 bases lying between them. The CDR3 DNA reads TGTGCCAGCAGCTTGGAGACAACTAACTATGGCTACACCTTC. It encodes CASSLETTNYGYTF.

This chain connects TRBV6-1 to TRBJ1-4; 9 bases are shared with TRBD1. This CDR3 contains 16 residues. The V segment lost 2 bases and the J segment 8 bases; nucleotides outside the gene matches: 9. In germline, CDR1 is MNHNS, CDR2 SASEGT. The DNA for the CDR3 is TGTGCCAGCAGTGAACCCAGGACAGGGGAGGCAGAAAAACTGTTTTTT. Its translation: CASSEPRTGEAEKLFF.

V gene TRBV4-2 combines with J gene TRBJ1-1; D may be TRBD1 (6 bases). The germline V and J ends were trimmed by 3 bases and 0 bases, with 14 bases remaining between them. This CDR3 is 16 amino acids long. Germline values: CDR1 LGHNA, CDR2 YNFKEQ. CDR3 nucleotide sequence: TGTGCCAGCAGCCAGGGCCCGACAGGATTGAACACTGAAGCTTTCTTT. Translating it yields CASSQGPTGLNTEAFF.